The table lists the clone carrying this T cell receptor beta chain with many counts. Its antigen is not known. This sample is drawn from a study of T cell repertoires in cytomegalovirus infection. On the study more broadly: A matching HLA type, together with CMV infection, was signaled by public TCR beta signatures. Study-wide points: HLA-C-restricted CMV-specific TCR beta clonotypes were dominant in the ex vivo response. Cumulative frequency (of public TCR beta family members) identified carriers of CMV plus the relevant HLA.

One entry per CDR3 protein results from TCRdb running MiXCR on the reads. Among fewer than 550,000 distinct CDR3 sequences, approximately 15% were seen once, and the ten largest hold about 24%. Input material: CD8+ T cells from PBMCs. The clonotype was recovered from a human donor in good health (CMV status not recorded). Some clones in this sample may be carry-over from other donors' samples.

Here the CDR3 reads CASYKAGGYGYTF. The CDR3 DNA follows: TGTGCCAGCTACAAGGCGGGGGGCTACGGCTACACCTTC. The chain has TRBV12-3 or TRBV12-4 and TRBJ1-2; maybe TRBD1 (6 bases). Trimming removed 8 bases at V and 8 bases at J, with 18 bases between. The CDR3 is made up of 13 amino acids.